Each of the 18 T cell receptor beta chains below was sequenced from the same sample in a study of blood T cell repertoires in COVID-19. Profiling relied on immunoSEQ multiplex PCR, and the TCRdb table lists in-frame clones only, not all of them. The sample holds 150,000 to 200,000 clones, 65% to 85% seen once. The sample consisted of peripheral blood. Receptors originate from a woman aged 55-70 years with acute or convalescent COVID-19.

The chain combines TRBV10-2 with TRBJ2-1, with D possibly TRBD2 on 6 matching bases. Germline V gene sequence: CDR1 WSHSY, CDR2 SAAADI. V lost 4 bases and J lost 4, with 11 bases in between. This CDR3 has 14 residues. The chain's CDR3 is CASSALATYNEQFF. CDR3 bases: TGCGCCAGCAGTGCCCTAGCGACTTACAATGAGCAGTTCTTC.

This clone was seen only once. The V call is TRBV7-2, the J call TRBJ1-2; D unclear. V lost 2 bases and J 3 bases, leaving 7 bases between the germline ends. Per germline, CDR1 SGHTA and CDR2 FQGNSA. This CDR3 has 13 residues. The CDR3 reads CASSLRQDYGYTF. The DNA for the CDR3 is TGTGCCAGCAGCTTAAGGCAGGACTATGGCTACACCTTC.

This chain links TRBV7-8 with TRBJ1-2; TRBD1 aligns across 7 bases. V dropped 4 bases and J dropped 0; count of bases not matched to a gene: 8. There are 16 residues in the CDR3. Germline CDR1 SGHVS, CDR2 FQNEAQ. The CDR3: CASSSIAGTANYGYTF. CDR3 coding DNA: TGTGCCAGCAGCTCCATAGCAGGGACAGCTAACTATGGCTACACCTTC. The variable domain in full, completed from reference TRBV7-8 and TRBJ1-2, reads GAGVSQSPRYKVAKRGQDVALRCDPISGHVSLFWYQQALGQGPEFLTYFQNEAQLDKSGLPSDRFFAERPEGSVSTLKIQRTQQEDSAVYLCASSSIAGTANYGYTFGSGTRLTVV.

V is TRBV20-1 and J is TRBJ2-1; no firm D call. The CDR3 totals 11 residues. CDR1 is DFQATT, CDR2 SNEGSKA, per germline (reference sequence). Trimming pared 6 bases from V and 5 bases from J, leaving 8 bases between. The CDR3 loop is CSATKNNEQFF. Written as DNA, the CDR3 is TGCAGTGCCACTAAAAACAATGAGCAGTTCTTC.

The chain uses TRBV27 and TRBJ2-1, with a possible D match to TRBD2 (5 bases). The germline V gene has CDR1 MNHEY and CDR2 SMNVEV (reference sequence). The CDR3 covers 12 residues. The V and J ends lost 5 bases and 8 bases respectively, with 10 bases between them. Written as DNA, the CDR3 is TGTGCCAGCAGTAGCCGGGGTTATGAGCAGTTCTTC. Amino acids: CASSSRGYEQFF.

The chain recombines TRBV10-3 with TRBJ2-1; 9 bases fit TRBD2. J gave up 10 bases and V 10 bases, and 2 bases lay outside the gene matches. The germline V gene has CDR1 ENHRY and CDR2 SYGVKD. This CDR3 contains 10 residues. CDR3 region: CARTSAEQFF. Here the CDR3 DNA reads TGTGCCAGGACTAGCGCCGAGCAGTTCTTC.

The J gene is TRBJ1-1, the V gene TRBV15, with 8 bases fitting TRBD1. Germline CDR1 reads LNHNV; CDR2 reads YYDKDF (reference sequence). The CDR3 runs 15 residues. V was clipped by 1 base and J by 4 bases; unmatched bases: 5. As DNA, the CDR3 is TGTGCCACCAGCAGAGTTCAGGGGGCAGGCACTGAAGCTTTCTTT. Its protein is CATSRVQGAGTEAFF.

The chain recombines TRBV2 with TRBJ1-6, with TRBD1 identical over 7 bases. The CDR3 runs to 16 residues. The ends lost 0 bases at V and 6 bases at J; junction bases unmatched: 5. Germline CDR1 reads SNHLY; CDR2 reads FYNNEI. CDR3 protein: CASSEADRVFNSPLHF. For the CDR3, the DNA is TGTGCCAGCAGTGAAGCCGACAGGGTGTTTAATTCACCCCTCCACTTT.

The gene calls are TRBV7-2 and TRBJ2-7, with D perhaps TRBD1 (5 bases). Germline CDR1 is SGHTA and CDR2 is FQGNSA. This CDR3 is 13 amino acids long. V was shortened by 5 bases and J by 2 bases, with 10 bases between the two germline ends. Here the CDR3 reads CASSVRVPYEQYF. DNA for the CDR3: TGTGCCAGCAGCGTCAGGGTTCCCTACGAGCAGTACTTC.

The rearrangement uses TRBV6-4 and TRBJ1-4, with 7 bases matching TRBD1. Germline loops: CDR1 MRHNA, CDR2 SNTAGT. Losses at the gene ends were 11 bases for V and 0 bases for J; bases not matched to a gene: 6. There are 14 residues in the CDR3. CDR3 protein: CAHGTAATNEKLFF. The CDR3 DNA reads TGTGCCCACGGGACAGCAGCAACTAATGAAAAACTGTTTTTT.

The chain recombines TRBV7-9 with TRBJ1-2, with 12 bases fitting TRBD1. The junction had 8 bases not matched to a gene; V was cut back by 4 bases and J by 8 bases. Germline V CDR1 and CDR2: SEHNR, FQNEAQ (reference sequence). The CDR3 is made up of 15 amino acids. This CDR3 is CASSSRDRGREGYTF. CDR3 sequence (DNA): TGTGCCAGCAGCTCCCGGGACAGGGGGCGAGAAGGCTACACCTTC.

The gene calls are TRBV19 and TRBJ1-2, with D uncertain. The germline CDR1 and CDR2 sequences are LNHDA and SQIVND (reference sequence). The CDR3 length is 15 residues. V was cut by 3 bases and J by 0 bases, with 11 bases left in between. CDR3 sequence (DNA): TGTGCCAGTAGTATCATCGGCAGGCCTAACTATGGCTACACCTTC. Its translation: CASSIIGRPNYGYTF. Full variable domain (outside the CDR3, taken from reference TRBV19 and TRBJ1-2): DGGITQSPKYLFRKEGQNVTLSCEQNLNHDAMYWYRQDPGQGLRLIYYSQIVNDFQKGDIAEGYSVSREKKESFPLTVTSAQKNPTAFYLCASSIIGRPNYGYTFGSGTRLTVV.

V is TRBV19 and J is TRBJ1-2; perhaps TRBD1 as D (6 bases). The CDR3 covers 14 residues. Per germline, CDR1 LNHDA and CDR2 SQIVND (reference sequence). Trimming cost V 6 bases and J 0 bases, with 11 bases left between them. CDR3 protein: CASRTGLANYGYTF. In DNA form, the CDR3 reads TGTGCCAGTAGAACAGGGCTAGCTAACTATGGCTACACCTTC.

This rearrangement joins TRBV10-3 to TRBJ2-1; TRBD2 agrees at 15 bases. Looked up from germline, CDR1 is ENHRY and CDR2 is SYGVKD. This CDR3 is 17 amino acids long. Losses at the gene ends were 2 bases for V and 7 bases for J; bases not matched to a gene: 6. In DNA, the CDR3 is TGTGCCATCAGTGAGGCGGGACTAGCGGGGGGACGAAATGAGCAGTTCTTC. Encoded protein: CAISEAGLAGGRNEQFF.

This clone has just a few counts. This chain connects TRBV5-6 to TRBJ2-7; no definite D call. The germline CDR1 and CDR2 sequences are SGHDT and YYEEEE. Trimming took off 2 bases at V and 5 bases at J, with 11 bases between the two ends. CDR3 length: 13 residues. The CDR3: CASSFGQPDEQYF. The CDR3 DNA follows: TGTGCCAGCAGCTTTGGGCAGCCGGACGAGCAGTACTTC.

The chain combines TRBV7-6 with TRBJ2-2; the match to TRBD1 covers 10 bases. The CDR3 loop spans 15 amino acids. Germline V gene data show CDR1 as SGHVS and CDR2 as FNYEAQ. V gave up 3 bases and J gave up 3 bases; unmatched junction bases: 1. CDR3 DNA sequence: TGTGCCAGCAGCTTGGGACAGGGGTACACCGGGGAGCTGTTTTTT. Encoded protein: CASSLGQGYTGELFF.

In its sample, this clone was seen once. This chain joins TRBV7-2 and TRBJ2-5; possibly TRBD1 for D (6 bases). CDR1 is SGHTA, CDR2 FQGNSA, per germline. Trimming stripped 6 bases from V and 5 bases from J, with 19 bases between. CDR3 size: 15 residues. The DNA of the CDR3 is TGTGCCAGCAGGTCCGACGGGCGTCAGGGGGAGACCCAGTACTTC. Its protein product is CASRSDGRQGETQYF.

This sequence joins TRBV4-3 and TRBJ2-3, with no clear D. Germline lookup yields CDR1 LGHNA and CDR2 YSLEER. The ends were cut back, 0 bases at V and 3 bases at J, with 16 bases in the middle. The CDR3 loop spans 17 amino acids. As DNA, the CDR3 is TGCGCCAGCAGCCAAGATTCGGTCCGGCCCAGGACAGATACGCAGTATTTT. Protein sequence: CASSQDSVRPRTDTQYF.